This T cell receptor (beta chain) was profiled in a study of spatial heterogeneity in lung cancer (dated by TCRdb to between 2017 and 2020). Some background on the complete study: More beta-chain than alpha-chain transcripts were consistently detected, likely reflecting higher beta-chain transcript abundance. Both alpha and beta chains were TCR-sequenced in samples taken at surgery, namely 220 tumor regions, 62 to 70 matched nontumor lung samples and roughly 56 PBMC samples. In the raw uncorrected reads, each unique combination of TCR and UMI appeared more than ten times on average. A strong correlation was found between TCR transcript counts in tumor regions and a T cell transcriptional module score from matched bulk RNA-seq. The study quantitatively compared TCR alpha and beta repertoires across multiple tumor regions, matched nontumor lung and blood in non-small cell lung cancer. TCR repertoire features were related to nonsynonymous mutation counts determined by whole-exome sequencing of tumor tissue.

Ten or more counts support this clonotype. This clone's antigen is unknown. Base-call qualities are not available, and no considerably larger clone is one nucleotide away. With the library built for alpha chains, this beta chain is off target and its frequency is not meaningful. What the time point label conveys for this sample: sample taken at primary tumor resection. Donors were 70 or so patients with early-stage, untreated non-small cell lung cancer from the lung TRACERx cohort. TCR sequencing used whole RNA extracted from tumor and nontumor lung tissue, or from cryopreserved PBMC samples, without cell sorting. Only patients with enough RNA available from two or more tumor regions were chosen for TCR sequencing. Before being selected, tumor and adjacent nontumor lung specimens were reviewed by a lung pathologist. Study-wide conclusions, independent of this receptor: A correlation was observed between the number of expanded intratumoral alpha and beta TCRs and the tumor nonsynonymous mutation count. Estimated TCR-seq coverage of tumor T cells was only approximately 7.4% for alpha chains and 13% for beta chains. Counts of ubiquitous and regional expanded TCRs were found to correlate with counts of ubiquitous and regional nonsynonymous mutations, respectively. Additional single-cell paired TCR alpha and beta sequencing was considered necessary to confirm, at a functional level, the hypothesis that regional TCRs recognize regional mutations.

Library preparation employed 5' RACE. The instrument was a NextSeq 500. In the TCR library protocol, a unique molecular identifier was attached to each TCR cDNA molecule so that PCR and sequencing errors could be corrected. On the authors' methods: TCR identification, UMI-based error correction and CDR3 extraction were all carried out with Decombinator tools. Expanded TCRs were defined as those above a frequency of 2 per 1,000, corresponding to the top 1% of the tumor frequency distribution. Expanded tumor TCRs statistically deemed absent (corrected P<0.05) from at least one tumor region were classed as regional, and all other expanded tumor TCRs were classed as ubiquitous. Renyi diversity was calculated using the R vegan package after each repertoire was subsampled 100 times to 5,000 TCRs. CDR3 similarity networks were built from amino acid triplet string-kernel similarity, with CDR3s being connected when pairwise similarity was above 0.82. TCRdb redid the processing of the public reads, applying fastp at Q25 and MiXCR, and retained in-frame beta chains. Identical CDR3 protein sequences are pooled into one entry, listed with their most common genes and DNA. The V and J calls were determined by TCRdb, not by the authors. The sample table holds 14,000 or so distinct CDR3 sequences, of which over 3.5% were seen once. The top ten hold around 17% of the sample.

The CDR3, from cysteine to phenylalanine, totals 15 residues. The read is trimmed to its CDR3 DNA, 45 bases read in frame from base 1. V is clipped by 6 bases and J by 5 bases, and the sequence between their germline boundaries is 17 bases long. The clonotype was recovered from a female donor with early-stage non-small cell lung cancer. Sequencing was performed on lung tumor tissue, taken at surgery. This receptor chain uses TRBV12-3 or TRBV12-4 and TRBJ2-1, with the D call perhaps TRBD1 or TRBD2, as 5 bases match in each case. The CDR3 region has the sequence CASSPDIWGHNEQFF. The DNA sequence is as follows: TGTGCCAGCAGCCCTGACATCTGGGGACACAATGAGCAGTTCTTC.